What follows are 27 T cell receptor beta chains derived from one specimen sequenced in a study of T cell responses to AZD1222 COVID-19 vaccine. This table comes from immunoSEQ multiplex PCR, and its TCRdb copy is limited to in-frame clones, with some not included. This table has over 65,000 clones, about 86% appearing once. Sequencing was performed on peripheral blood, taken on day 0 of AZD1222 vaccination. The receptor set was obtained from an adult in good health.

CDR3 DNA sequence: TGTGCCAGCTCACCACCCCGGGGGGGCGGCACTGAAGCTTTCTTT. Translation gives CASSPPRGGGTEAFF. This sequence joins TRBV18 and TRBJ1-1; perhaps TRBD1 as D (6 bases). Germline V lookup: CDR1 KGHSH, CDR2 LQKENI. Trimming pared 0 bases from V and 4 bases from J, leaving 12 bases between. This CDR3 spans 15 amino acids.

V gene TRBV19 combines with J gene TRBJ2-1; 9 bases line up with TRBD1. V trimming: 4 bases; J trimming: 5 bases; junction bases outside the gene matches: 9. CDR1 and CDR2 (germline): LNHDA, SQIVND (reference sequence). CDR3 length: 16 residues. The CDR3 sequence is CASSTLTGQGNNEQFF. The DNA of the CDR3 is TGTGCCAGTAGTACCCTAACGGGACAGGGAAACAATGAGCAGTTCTTC.

The chain couples TRBV19 to TRBJ1-2, with TRBD1 matching 7 bases. The junction had 5 bases not matched to a gene; V was cut back by 6 bases and J by 4 bases. The CDR3 consists of 13 residues. The germline CDR1 and CDR2 sequences are LNHDA and SQIVND (reference sequence). This chain's CDR3 is CASRAGGSYGYTF. DNA of the CDR3: TGTGCCAGTAGGGCAGGGGGGTCCTATGGCTACACCTTC.

The rearrangement joins TRBV7-3 to TRBJ2-1; 7 nucleotides align to TRBD2. CDR1 and CDR2 (germline): SGHTA, FQGTGA. The trim removed 1 base at V and 7 bases at J, leaving 7 bases unmatched. The CDR3 runs to 15 residues. CDR3 residues: CASSLSSGPRNEQFF. CDR3 DNA sequence: TGTGCCAGCAGCTTAAGTAGCGGGCCTAGGAATGAGCAGTTCTTC.

The genes are TRBV28 and TRBJ2-3; tentative D call: TRBD1 (6 bases). The ends were cut back, 2 bases at V and 8 bases at J, with 17 bases in the middle. Per the germline V gene, CDR1 is MDHEN and CDR2 is SYDVKM. The CDR3 spans 15 residues. The chain's CDR3 is CASSLRTAARGTQYF. In DNA form, the CDR3 reads TGTGCCAGCAGTTTACGGACAGCGGCCAGGGGTACGCAGTATTTT.

This chain links TRBV19 with TRBJ2-7; D is possibly TRBD1 or TRBD2 (5 bases each). Deletions cut 2 bases from V and 2 bases from J, with 10 bases between. Germline assignment: CDR1 LNHDA and CDR2 SQIVND (reference sequence). This CDR3 is 14 amino acids long. DNA for the CDR3: TGTGCCAGTAGTATAAGGGACGGACCCTACGAGCAGTACTTC. This translates into CASSIRDGPYEQYF.

The chain uses TRBV6-5 and TRBJ2-1; 9 bases are shared with TRBD1. CDR3 length equals 15 residues. Germline V gives CDR1 MNHEY, CDR2 SVGAGI. The ends lost 5 bases at V and 7 bases at J; junction bases unmatched: 9. The CDR3 DNA follows: TGTGCCAGCAGTCTGGGACAGGGATTTCTAAATGAGCAGTTCTTC. Its protein is CASSLGQGFLNEQFF.

This clone was seen just once. CDR3 DNA: TGTGCCAGCAGTCCCCAGGGGGGGGTACGCAAGGCCGGGGAGCTGTTTTTT. It yields the protein CASSPQGGVRKAGELFF. The genes are TRBV27 and TRBJ2-2; D may be TRBD1 or TRBD2 (7 bases each). This CDR3 contains 17 residues. CDR1 is MNHEY and CDR2 is SMNVEV in the germline V gene (reference sequence). The V and J ends lost 5 bases and 6 bases respectively, with 22 bases between them.

This clone was counted only a few times. The rearrangement links TRBV11-2 to TRBJ1-1, with unresolved D. Germline V gene lookup returns CDR1 SGHAT and CDR2 FQNNGV. V was pared by 0 bases and J by 0 bases, with 5 bases between. CDR3 length: 14 residues. CDR3 loop: CASSLDMVNTEAFF. In DNA, the CDR3 is TGTGCCAGCAGCTTAGATATGGTGAACACTGAAGCTTTCTTT.

This chain joins TRBV9 and TRBJ1-4; 12 nucleotides agree with TRBD1. The germline V gene has CDR1 SGDLS and CDR2 YYNGEE. With 3 bases clipped from V and 3 bases from J, the junction kept 9 bases outside the gene matches. The CDR3 is made up of 18 amino acids. CDR3 amino acids: CASSESGQGALANEKLFF. CDR3 sequence (DNA): TGTGCCAGCAGCGAGTCGGGACAGGGGGCGCTGGCTAATGAAAAACTGTTTTTT.

V and J are TRBV3-1 (or the pseudogene TRBV3-2) and TRBJ1-1; a weak D match, TRBD1 (5 bases). The length of the CDR3 is 13 residues. Germline V gene lookup returns CDR1 LGHDT and CDR2 YNNKEL (reference sequence). V shed 1 base and J shed 3 bases, with 6 bases lying between them. The CDR3 coding sequence is TGTGCCAGCAGCCAAGCGGGGGACACTGAAGCTTTCTTT. Residues: CASSQAGDTEAFF.

The genes are TRBV7-2 and TRBJ1-3; D is perhaps TRBD1 (5 bases). Germline CDR1 reads SGHTA; CDR2 reads FQGNSA. V gave up 1 base and J gave up 3 bases, with 10 bases separating them. This CDR3 comprises 15 residues. The CDR3 bases are TGTGCCAGCAGCTTAGTAACGGGGGTTGGAAACACCATATATTTT. Translated, it gives CASSLVTGVGNTIYF.

This rearrangement joins TRBV5-6 to TRBJ2-7; D ambiguous. V was trimmed by 0 bases and J by 5 bases, leaving 9 bases between them. CDR1 is SGHDT and CDR2 is YYEEEE in the germline V gene. The CDR3 extends over 13 amino acids. The CDR3 sequence is CASSLASVHEQYF. The CDR3 bases are TGTGCCAGCAGCTTGGCCTCGGTCCACGAGCAGTACTTC.

This chain uses TRBV11-2 with TRBJ2-2, with D hard to call. Per germline, CDR1 SGHAT and CDR2 FQNNGV. Trimming removed 1 base from V and 7 bases from J, with 7 bases in between. The CDR3 runs to 13 residues. The CDR3 sequence is CASSLVSGGELFF. The CDR3 nucleotides read TGTGCCAGCAGCTTAGTTAGTGGCGGGGAGCTGTTTTTT.

The chain joins TRBV6-2 or TRBV6-3 to TRBJ1-2; D is perhaps TRBD1 (5 bases). Between the trimmed V and J ends, which lost 6 bases and 0 bases, there was a span of 17 bases. The CDR3 is 16 amino acids. The germline gives CDR1 MNHEY, CDR2 SVGEGT. As DNA, the CDR3 is TGTGCCAGCAGCCGGGACGCCGGGGAGGCTAACTATGGCTACACCTTC. Encoded protein: CASSRDAGEANYGYTF.

This clone was seen just once. V is TRBV11-2 and J is TRBJ2-7; a weak D match, TRBD2 (6 bases). Trimming left V 3 bases short and J 2 bases short, with 8 bases between. This CDR3 comprises 13 residues. In germline, CDR1 is SGHAT, CDR2 FQNNGV. The CDR3 DNA sequence: TGTGCCAGCAGCTTGGGACTTACCTACGAGCAGTACTTC. This translates into CASSLGLTYEQYF.

The V and J genes are TRBV4-2 and TRBJ2-3; no definite D call. Germline V gives CDR1 LGHNA, CDR2 YNFKEQ. The germline V and J ends were trimmed by 0 bases and 2 bases, with 12 bases remaining between them. This CDR3 region has 16 residues. CDR3 sequence reads: CASSQDSGANTDTQYF. CDR3 in DNA: TGTGCCAGCAGCCAAGATTCAGGAGCTAACACAGATACGCAGTATTTT.

The chain has TRBV21-1 and TRBJ1-2. TRBV21-1 is labeled a pseudogene. The CDR3 consists of 16 residues. Written as DNA, the CDR3 is TGTGCCAGCAGCACCGGACCGATAAGGAGTAACTATGGCTACACCTTC. This sequence encodes CASSTGPIRSNYGYTF.

The V call is TRBV11-2, the J call TRBJ2-3, with D unclear. This CDR3 has 13 amino acids. The V gene lost 3 bases and the J gene lost 0 bases, with 4 bases spanning the gap. Germline values: CDR1 SGHAT, CDR2 FQNNGV. This CDR3 is CASSFSSTDTQYF. CDR3 coding DNA: TGTGCCAGCAGCTTCTCCAGCACAGATACGCAGTATTTT.

The V and J genes are TRBV6-2 or TRBV6-3 and TRBJ2-7; the match to TRBD2 covers 8 bases. The trim removed 2 bases at V and 5 bases at J, leaving 11 bases unmatched. CDR1 MNHEY and CDR2 SVGEGT come from the germline V gene. The CDR3 extends over 16 amino acids. The CDR3 nucleotides read TGTGCCAGCAGTTACCCAACCGGACTAGCTTCGAACGAGCAGTACTTC. This sequence encodes CASSYPTGLASNEQYF.

This sequence joins TRBV19 and TRBJ1-1; TRBD1 might be the D (5 bases). CDR1 and CDR2 (germline): LNHDA, SQIVND (reference sequence). The V gene lost 7 bases and the J gene lost 3 bases, with 18 bases spanning the gap. The CDR3 has 15 residues. CDR3 in amino acids: CASTTIWGGYTEAFF. CDR3 DNA sequence: TGTGCCAGTACCACCATATGGGGGGGTTACACTGAAGCTTTCTTT.

The chain recombines TRBV19 with TRBJ2-6; D is uncertain. V was pared by 4 bases and J by 0 bases, with 10 bases between. Germline CDR1 and CDR2: LNHDA and SQIVND (reference sequence). The CDR3 covers 16 residues. CDR3 protein: CASSTVVLSGANVLTF. The CDR3 DNA follows: TGTGCCAGTAGTACCGTGGTCCTCTCTGGGGCCAACGTCCTGACTTTC.

The CDR3 sequence is CASSYRVGAGFTEAFF. The CDR3 nucleotides are TGTGCCAGCAGTTACCGGGTAGGGGCAGGATTTACTGAAGCTTTCTTT. The J gene is TRBJ1-1, the V gene TRBV6-2 or TRBV6-3; the D gene is possibly TRBD1 (5 bases). The CDR3 runs 16 residues. CDR1 is MNHEY, CDR2 SVGEGT, per germline. Trimming removed 2 bases at V and 5 bases at J, with 18 bases between.

The J gene is TRBJ1-4, the V gene TRBV20-1, with D uncertain. Trimming left V 5 bases short and J 8 bases short, with 9 bases between. CDR1 DFQATT and CDR2 SNEGSKA come from the germline V gene (reference sequence). The CDR3 loop spans 11 amino acids. CDR3 bases: TGCAGTGCTCGGGTGCAGGAAAAACTGTTTTTT. As protein: CSARVQEKLFF.

This clone occurred once. The chain recombines TRBV5-1 with TRBJ1-3; unclear D gene. The CDR3 has 13 residues. The V gene's germline CDR1 is SGHRS and CDR2 YFSETQ. Trimming removed 8 bases at V and 4 bases at J, with 13 bases between. The chain's CDR3 is CASSQADGNTIYF. CDR3 DNA sequence: TGCGCCAGTTCCCAGGCGGACGGAAACACCATATATTTT.

The rearrangement links TRBV5-1 to TRBJ1-6; 10 bases line up with TRBD1. The CDR3 runs to 18 residues. V trimming: 4 bases; J trimming: 0 bases; junction bases outside the gene matches: 7. Germline V gene data show CDR1 as SGHRS and CDR2 as YFSETQ. Here the CDR3 DNA reads TGCGCCAGCAGCACGGGACAGGGGTCGGGCTCCTATAATTCACCCCTCCACTTT. Translated: CASSTGQGSGSYNSPLHF.

Remarks on this clone: A read error is possible here, since a much larger clone lies one base away. The chain has TRBV2 and TRBJ1-5; unclear D gene. The ends were cut back, 3 bases at V and 5 bases at J, with 2 bases in the middle. Germline CDR1 SNHLY, CDR2 FYNNEI. The CDR3 consists of 11 residues. In DNA, the CDR3 is TGTGCCAGCAGTGACCATCAGCCCCAGCATTTT. This encodes CASSDHQPQHF.